The present T cell receptor (beta chain) was sequenced within a study of OX40 agonist ivuxolimab in advanced cancers. Study information: Patients were dosed with the agonistic anti-OX40 (CD134) antibody ivuxolimab. Study outcomes and limitations: With doses of 0.1 to 3.0 mg/kg, CD4+ and CD8+ blood T cells had undergone clonal expansion by week 6. Researchers did not determine the expanded peripheral T cells' antigen specificity.

Clones were read by immunoSEQ multiplex PCR, and TCRdb kept only the in-frame ones, dropping some. The sample comprises roughly 67,000 clones, about 88% of which are singletons, and around 0.73% rests with the top ten. The CDR3 is 13 residues long. CDR1 and CDR2 from the germline V gene are SGHNT and YYREEE (reference sequence). V was clipped by 0 bases and J by 2 bases, with 5 bases between them. Concerning this clone: Its antigen is not known.

Sequencing was performed on CD4+ or CD8+ T cells sorted from blood, taken in a trial of the OX40 agonist ivuxolimab. The sequence came from an adult with an advanced solid tumor such as melanoma, head and neck, liver or kidney cancer. This chain uses TRBV5-4 with TRBJ1-2, with D unclear. CDR3: CASSLGLNYGYTF. The CDR3 region has the DNA TGTGCCAGCAGCTTGGGGCTCAACTATGGCTACACCTTC.